Listed here are 17 T cell receptor beta chains from one sample, sequenced in a study of CXCR3-negative and CXCR3-positive naive CD8 T cells. TRB cDNA was prepared as libraries by UMI-labeled 5' RACE. TCRdb reprocessed the 5' RACE reads and reports one entry per CDR3 protein, with no DNA. In total, the table holds about 130,000 distinct CDR3 sequences. The sequenced material came from naive CXCR3- CD8+ T cells from blood. As for subset: CD45RO-CCR7+CD27+CD95- naive CD8+ T cells lacking CXCR3 (TNR3-). Receptors were obtained from a human donor in good health. Some clones in this sample may be carry-over from other donors' samples.

The J gene is TRBJ2-5, the V gene TRBV4-1; TCRdb reports TRBD1, a call that lacks DNA to check it against. Germline V gene data show CDR1 as MGHRA and CDR2 as YSYEKL. The CDR3 extends over 15 amino acids. The CDR3 is CASSSGAGIQETQYF.

The CDR3: CASSRIRIGTGLNEQFF. The rearrangement links TRBV19 to TRBJ2-1; the D call from TCRdb, TRBD1, cannot be confirmed without DNA. The CDR3 runs 17 residues. CDR1 LNHDA and CDR2 SQIVND come from the germline V gene (reference sequence).

The chain has TRBV29-1 and TRBJ2-3; absent DNA, TCRdb's TRBD2 call cannot be checked. The CDR3 runs to 15 residues. The germline CDR1 and CDR2 sequences are SQVTM and ANQGSEA. The CDR3 reads CSVPGISGSTDTQYF.

The chain is built from TRBV29-1 and TRBJ2-7; checking the TCRdb D call of TRBD1 is not possible without DNA. Germline V CDR1 and CDR2: SQVTM, ANQGSEA. The CDR3 is 16 residues long. The CDR3 is CSVKTPGQGSSYEQYF.

The chain joins TRBV9 to TRBJ1-6. This CDR3 region has 15 residues. Looked up from germline, CDR1 is SGDLS and CDR2 is YYNGEE. The CDR3 region is CASSPLGTSNSPLHF. The whole variable domain, filled in from reference TRBV9 and TRBJ1-6, reads DSGVTQTPKHLITATGQRVTLRCSPRSGDLSVYWYQQSLDQGLQFLIQYYNGEERAKGNILERFSAQQFPDLHSELNLSSLELGDSALYFCASSPLGTSNSPLHFGNGTRLTVT.

The chain combines TRBV11-1 with TRBJ2-1; TCRdb indicates TRBD1, and absent DNA this call remains unverified. The CDR3 is 16 amino acids. CDR1 is SGHAT and CDR2 is FQDESV in the germline V gene (reference sequence). The CDR3 here is CASSLVGTGHYNEQFF.

V is TRBV27 and J is TRBJ1-1; the TCRdb call, TRBD1, lacks DNA for checking. The CDR3 spans 14 residues. The germline V gene has CDR1 MNHEY and CDR2 SMNVEV (reference sequence). The CDR3 loop reads CASTQQGLNTEAFF.

The genes are TRBV7-2 and TRBJ2-1. Germline values: CDR1 SGHTA, CDR2 FQGNSA. The CDR3 covers 15 residues. CDR3: CASGLAGGSYNEQFF. The full variable domain, rest sourced from reference TRBV7-2 and TRBJ2-1, is GAGVSQSPSNKVTEKGKDVELRCDPISGHTALYWYRQSLGQGLEFLIYFQGNSAPDKSGLPSDRFSAERTGGSVSTLTIQRTQQEDSAVYLCASGLAGGSYNEQFFGPGTRLTVL.

The rearrangement links TRBV5-1 to TRBJ2-7; absent DNA, TCRdb's TRBD1 call cannot be checked. The germline CDR1 and CDR2 sequences are SGHRS and YFSETQ. The CDR3 runs 12 residues. This CDR3 is CASSSTGNEQYF.

The chain recombines TRBV6-4 with TRBJ2-1; the TCRdb call, TRBD1, lacks DNA for checking. The CDR3 consists of 15 residues. Germline CDR1 MRHNA, CDR2 SNTAGT. This chain's CDR3 is CASSDSTGGYNEQFF.

The CDR3: CASSLGGDNTEAFF. The chain links TRBV7-9 to TRBJ1-1; TCRdb returns TRBD1, unconfirmable since there is no DNA. This CDR3 is built from 14 residues. Germline values: CDR1 SEHNR, CDR2 FQNEAQ (reference sequence).

The chain carries TRBV25-1 and TRBJ2-7; TCRdb indicates TRBD1, and absent DNA this call remains unverified. Germline V gene data show CDR1 as MGHDK and CDR2 as SYGVNS. This CDR3 region has 18 residues. CDR3: CASSDELTGQGEAYEQYF.

The chain links TRBV12-3 or TRBV12-4 to TRBJ2-7. The CDR3 consists of 14 residues. The CDR3: CASRPDGTSYEQYF.

The rearrangement uses TRBV10-3 and TRBJ2-7; the TCRdb D gene call, TRBD1, has no DNA to confirm it. CDR1 and CDR2 from the germline V gene are ENHRY and SYGVKD. The CDR3 has 13 amino acids. The chain's CDR3 is CAISAGQAYEQYF.

The genes are TRBV12-3 or TRBV12-4 and TRBJ2-1; without DNA, the TCRdb call of TRBD1 cannot be checked. This CDR3 has 15 amino acids. The CDR3 loop is CASSFRDSPYNEQFF.

This sequence joins TRBV27 and TRBJ1-1. The CDR3 extends over 14 amino acids. In germline, CDR1 is MNHEY, CDR2 SMNVEV (reference sequence). The CDR3: CASSSSIKNTEAFF.

The genes are TRBV7-9 and TRBJ2-7; TCRdb proposes TRBD2, but this gene call is untestable without DNA. The CDR3 is 16 amino acids. From germline, CDR1 is SEHNR and CDR2 FQNEAQ (reference sequence). This chain's CDR3 is CASSLGIAGGSDEQYF.